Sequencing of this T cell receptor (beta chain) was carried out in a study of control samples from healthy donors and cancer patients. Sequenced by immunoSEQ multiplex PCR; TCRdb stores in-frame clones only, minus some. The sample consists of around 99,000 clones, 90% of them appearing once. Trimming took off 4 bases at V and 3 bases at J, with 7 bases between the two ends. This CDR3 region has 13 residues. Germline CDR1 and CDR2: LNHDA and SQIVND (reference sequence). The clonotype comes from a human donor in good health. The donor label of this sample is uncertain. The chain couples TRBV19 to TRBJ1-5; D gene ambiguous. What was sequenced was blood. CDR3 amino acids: CASSTDPNQPQHF. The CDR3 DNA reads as TGTGCCAGTAGTACGGACCCCAATCAGCCCCAGCATTTT.